The source of this T cell receptor beta chain is a study of technical replicates of blood from a handful of donors. This CDR3 comprises 14 residues. Germline V gene data show CDR1 as GTSNPN and CDR2 as SVGIG (reference sequence). With V trimmed by 4 bases and J by 1 base, 5 bases remained unmatched. TCRdb's copy holds only in-frame clones and misses some; the assay was immunoSEQ multiplex PCR. The table has 80,000 or so clones, 90% to 95% seen once; the top ten hold under 0.5%. The chain carries TRBV30 and TRBJ2-7; TRBD1 agrees at 9 bases. Material: T cells isolated from PBMCs. The TCR originated in a human donor in good health. CDR3 nucleotides: TGTGCCTGGAATTCCGGGACAGGGTCCTACGAGCAGTACTTC. The encoded protein is CAWNSGTGSYEQYF.